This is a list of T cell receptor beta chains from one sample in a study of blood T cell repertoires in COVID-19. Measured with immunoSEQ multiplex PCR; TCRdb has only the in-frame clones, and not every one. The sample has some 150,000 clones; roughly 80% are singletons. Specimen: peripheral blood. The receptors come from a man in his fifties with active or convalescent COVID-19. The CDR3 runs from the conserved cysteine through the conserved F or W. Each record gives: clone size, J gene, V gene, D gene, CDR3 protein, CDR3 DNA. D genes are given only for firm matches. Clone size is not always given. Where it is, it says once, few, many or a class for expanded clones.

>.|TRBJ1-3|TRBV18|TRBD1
CASSPPTGDGNTIYF
TGTGCCAGCTCACCACCCACAGGGGACGGAAACACCATATATTTT
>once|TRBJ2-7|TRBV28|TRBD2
CASRRLAVSYEQYF
TGTGCCAGCAGGCGGCTAGCGGTTTCCTACGAGCAGTACTTC
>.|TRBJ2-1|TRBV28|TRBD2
CASSPGLAGANEQFF
TGTGCCAGCAGCCCGGGACTAGCGGGAGCTAATGAGCAGTTCTTC
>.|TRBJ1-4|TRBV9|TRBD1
CASSSGTGREKLFF
TGTGCCAGCAGTTCCGGGACAGGGCGTGAAAAACTGTTTTTT
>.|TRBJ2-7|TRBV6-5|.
CASKMTVTSYEQYF
TGTGCCAGCAAAATGACAGTCACCTCCTACGAGCAGTACTTC
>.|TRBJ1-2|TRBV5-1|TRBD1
CASSQTGQGVHGYTF
TGCGCCAGCAGCCAAACCGGACAGGGGGTACATGGCTACACCTTC
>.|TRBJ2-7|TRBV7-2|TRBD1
CASSAGTGVGYEQYF
TGTGCCAGCAGCGCAGGGACAGGGGTTGGCTACGAGCAGTACTTC
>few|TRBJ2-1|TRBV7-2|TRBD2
CASSLRGVLAGGEYNEQFF
TGTGCCAGCAGCTTAAGAGGAGTTCTGGCGGGAGGGGAATACAATGAGCAGTTCTTC
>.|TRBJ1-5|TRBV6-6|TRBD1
CASRSDRGNQPQHF
TGTGCCAGCAGATCTGACAGGGGCAATCAGCCCCAGCATTTT
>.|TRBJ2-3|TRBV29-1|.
CSVAPGVTDTQYF
TGCAGCGTTGCCCCGGGAGTCACAGATACGCAGTATTTT
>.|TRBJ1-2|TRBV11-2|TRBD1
CASSSIRDRVGYTF
TGTGCCAGCAGCTCGATCCGGGACAGGGTCGGCTACACCTTC
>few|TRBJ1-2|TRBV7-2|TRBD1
CASSPGTVYGYTF
TGTGCCAGCAGCCCTGGGACAGTATATGGCTACACCTTC
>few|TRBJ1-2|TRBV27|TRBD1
CASSFIEGALSYGYTF
TGTGCCAGCAGTTTTATCGAGGGGGCTTTAAGCTATGGCTACACCTTC
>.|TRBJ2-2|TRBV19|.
CASSIRLQVDTGELFF
TGTGCCAGTAGTATACGTCTCCAGGTGGACACCGGGGAGCTGTTTTTT
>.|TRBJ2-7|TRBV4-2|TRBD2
CASSQAFAGAPGEQYF
TGTGCCAGCAGCCAAGCATTTGCGGGAGCTCCTGGCGAGCAGTACTTC
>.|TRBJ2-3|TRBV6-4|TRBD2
CASSEGGRSTDTQYF
TGTGCCAGCAGTGAGGGAGGGAGAAGCACAGATACGCAGTATTTT
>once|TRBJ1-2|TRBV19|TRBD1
CASSISQDRGQYTF
TGTGCCAGTAGTATATCTCAGGACAGGGGCCAATACACCTTC
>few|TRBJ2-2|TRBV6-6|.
CASSYTLGHGELFF
TGTGCCAGCAGTTACACCCTAGGCCACGGGGAGCTGTTTTTT
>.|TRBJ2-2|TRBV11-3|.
CASSLAQTWNTGELFF
TGTGCCAGCAGCTTAGCCCAAACATGGAACACCGGGGAGCTGTTTTTT
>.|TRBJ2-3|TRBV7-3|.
CASTPNAVADTQYF
TGTGCCAGCACCCCGAATGCGGTCGCAGATACGCAGTATTTT
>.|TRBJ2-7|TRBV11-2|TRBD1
CASSPRDRGYEQYF
TGTGCCAGCAGCCCCCGGGACAGAGGCTACGAGCAGTACTTC
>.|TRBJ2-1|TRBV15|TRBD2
CATSRGGSGLAGQNEQFF
TGTGCCACCAGCAGAGGGGGTTCGGGACTAGCGGGTCAAAATGAGCAGTTCTTC
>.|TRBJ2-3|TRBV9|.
CASSLRGVEGTDTQYF
TGTGCCAGCAGCCTTAGAGGAGTAGAGGGCACAGATACGCAGTATTTT
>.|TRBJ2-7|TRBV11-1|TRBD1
CASSLDGTGSYEQYF
TGTGCCAGCAGTCTCGACGGGACAGGGAGCTACGAGCAGTACTTC
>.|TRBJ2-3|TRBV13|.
CASSPPRKDTQYF
TGTGCCAGCAGCCCCCCTAGAAAAGATACGCAGTATTTT
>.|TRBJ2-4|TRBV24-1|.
CATSEGGTGIAKNIQYF
TGTGCCACCAGTGAGGGGGGGACAGGTATAGCCAAAAACATTCAGTACTTC
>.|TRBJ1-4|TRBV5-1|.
CASSLGTGATNEKLFF
TGCGCCAGCAGCTTGGGCACAGGTGCAACTAATGAAAAACTGTTTTTT
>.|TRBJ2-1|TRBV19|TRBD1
CASSLGQGAYNEQFF
TGTGCCAGTAGCTTGGGACAGGGGGCCTACAATGAGCAGTTCTTC
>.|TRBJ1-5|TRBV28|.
CASSVAGAPPYSQPQHF
TGTGCCAGCAGTGTTGCAGGGGCCCCTCCATATAGTCAGCCCCAGCATTTT
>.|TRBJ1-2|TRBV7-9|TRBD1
CASSSDRGRNYGYTF
TGTGCCAGCAGCTCCGACAGGGGGCGTAACTATGGCTACACCTTC
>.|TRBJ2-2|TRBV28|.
CASSLGGGTYVLGLFF
TGTGCCAGCAGTTTGGGAGGAGGGACCTACGTGTTGGGGCTGTTTTTT
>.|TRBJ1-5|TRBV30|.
CAWSWAGGNQPQHF
TGTGCCTGGAGTTGGGCAGGGGGCAATCAGCCCCAGCATTTT
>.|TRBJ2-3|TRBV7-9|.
CASSWEDTPPDTQYF
TGTGCCAGCAGCTGGGAGGACACCCCGCCAGATACGCAGTATTTT
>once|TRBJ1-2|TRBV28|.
CASSLLGRAGYTF
TGTGCCAGCAGTTTATTGGGCAGGGCAGGCTACACCTTC
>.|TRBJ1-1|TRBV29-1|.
CSVTEIAGATEAFF
TGCAGCGTTACAGAAATCGCGGGGGCCACTGAAGCTTTCTTT
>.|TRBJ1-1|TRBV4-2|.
CASTPPSGGAFF
TGTGCCAGCACCCCACCCAGCGGGGGAGCTTTCTTT